This T cell receptor beta chain appears in the sequencing data of a study of shared clonotypes between healthy human individuals. The CDR3 has 17 amino acids. Every immunoSEQ plate was one replicate of a subset's evenly spread DNA. Produced via immunoSEQ multiplex PCR; TCRdb's table is partial and in-frame only. The repertoire holds roughly 2,000,000 clones, with 93% as singletons. Regarding this clone: What it binds is not known.

Naive CD8 cells, CD45RO-negative and positively selected for CCR7, excluded terminally differentiated effector memory CD45RA+ cells. Donors were healthy HIV-negative adults without recently reported acute infections or vaccinations. Study-wide results and caveats: Across a handful of donors, naive CD4 shared roughly 5%, naive CD8 more than 3%, memory CD4 2.3%, memory CD8 approximately 0.4%. Rarefaction exposed incomplete sorted-subset sequencing despite large depth.

Sequenced input: naive CD8+ T cells from PBMCs. The receptor comes from a young man in good health. Some clones in this sample may be carry-over from other donors' samples. The rearrangement joins TRBV21-1 to TRBJ2-5; TRBD2 is taken as the D call from the table, unchecked against the DNA. TRBV21-1 represents a pseudogene. The CDR3 DNA sequence: TGTGCCAGCAGCATCCTGGTCCGGGAGAGGATAAGAGAGACCCAGTACTTC. Protein product: CASSILVRERIRETQYF.